These 13 T cell receptor beta chains came from one sample sequenced in a study of neurological immune-mediated disorders. TCRdb ran MiXCR on the 5' RACE reads and lists one entry per CDR3 protein. This sample has 95,000 to 150,000 distinct CDR3 sequences; about 3.4% occur once, and the top ten carry around 1.2%. The specimen sequenced was PBMCs. These receptor sequences come from a woman in her twenties or thirties with multiple sclerosis.

This clonotype was detected ten times or more. This chain links TRBV12-3 or TRBV12-4 with TRBJ1-5; the D gene is possibly TRBD1 (5 bases). Trimming took 5 bases from V and 0 from J, leaving 17 bases between them. The CDR3 length is 17 residues. The CDR3 coding sequence is TGTGCCAGCAGTAATCTCCTTGGGGGGACTAGCAATCAGCCCCAGCATTTT. This encodes CASSNLLGGTSNQPQHF.

This clonotype was found many times. The chain uses TRBV9 and TRBJ2-1; D tentatively fits TRBD1 or TRBD2 (5 bases each). Trimming removed 3 bases at V and 10 bases at J, with 14 bases between. The V gene's germline CDR1 is SGDLS and CDR2 YYNGEE. The CDR3 is 13 residues long. The CDR3 loop reads CASSGTGRQEQFF. CDR3 bases: TGTGCCAGCAGCGGCACGGGACGCCAAGAGCAGTTCTTC.

In its sample, this clonotype was seen many times. The chain joins TRBV5-6 to TRBJ1-5; tentatively, D is TRBD1 (5 bases). Germline CDR1 reads SGHDT; CDR2 reads YYEEEE. This CDR3 is 15 amino acids long. V gave up 4 bases and J gave up 2 bases, with 13 bases separating them. DNA of the CDR3: TGTGCCAGCAGCCGTCGGGGACGGGGCAATCAGCCCCAGCATTTT. Amino acid sequence: CASSRRGRGNQPQHF.

This clonotype was counted a few times. The chain has TRBV19 and TRBJ2-3; 7 nucleotides match TRBD2. The CDR3 spans 15 residues. Germline V gene data show CDR1 as LNHDA and CDR2 as SQIVND (reference sequence). Losses at the gene ends were 4 bases for V and 3 bases for J; bases not matched to a gene: 7. Here the CDR3 DNA reads TGTGCCAGTAGTACCGGACTAGTTGGAACAGATACGCAGTATTTT. This sequence encodes CASSTGLVGTDTQYF.

This clonotype was detected many times. This chain links TRBV5-1 with TRBJ1-1; 9 positions agree with TRBD1. V was pared by 4 bases and J by 0 bases, with 4 bases of the junction left unmatched. The CDR3 is 15 residues long. Germline V CDR1 and CDR2: SGHRS, YFSETQ. The CDR3: CASSTGQGLNTEAFF. The DNA of the CDR3 is TGCGCCAGCAGCACGGGACAGGGTTTGAACACTGAAGCTTTCTTT.

This clonotype was seen at least ten times. CDR3 in amino acids: CASSRTVSSYEQYF. The CDR3 DNA sequence: TGTGCCAGCAGTCGGACAGTTAGCTCCTACGAGCAGTACTTC. The rearrangement links TRBV2 to TRBJ2-7, with D possibly TRBD1 on 6 matching bases. Trimming removed 5 bases at V and 0 bases at J, with 11 bases between. The CDR3 runs 14 residues. From germline, CDR1 is SNHLY and CDR2 FYNNEI.

This clonotype was seen many times. The chain recombines TRBV4-1 with TRBJ2-5; TRBD1 matches 9 bases. Germline assignment: CDR1 MGHRA and CDR2 YSYEKL. After removal of 8 bases from V and 2 bases from J, the junction contained 3 bases not matched to a gene. This CDR3 spans 13 amino acids. CDR3 coding DNA: TGCGCCAGCTTGGGACAGGGTCAAGAGACCCAGTACTTC. Translation: CASLGQGQETQYF.

This clonotype appeared many times. The V gene is TRBV2, the J gene TRBJ1-3; D gene uncertain. V was clipped by 6 bases and J by 4 bases, with 10 bases between them. Germline values: CDR1 SNHLY, CDR2 FYNNEI. The CDR3 runs to 13 residues. The CDR3: CASSATKGNTIYF. The CDR3 DNA reads as TGTGCCAGCAGCGCTACAAAGGGAAACACCATATATTTT.

The chain combines TRBV7-2 with TRBJ2-5, with 16 bases that match TRBD2. Germline-derived CDR1 and CDR2 are SGHTA and FQGNSA. With 8 bases clipped from V and 5 bases from J, the junction kept 5 bases outside the gene matches. The CDR3 covers 15 residues. The chain's CDR3 is CASALGLAGGETQYF. In nucleotides, the CDR3 is TGTGCCAGCGCCTTGGGACTAGCGGGAGGGGAGACCCAGTACTTC.

This clonotype has a count of ten or more. This chain links TRBV3-1 with TRBJ1-6; possible D gene TRBD1, 5 bases. Germline-derived CDR1 and CDR2 are LGHDT and YNNKEL (reference sequence). The CDR3 extends over 16 amino acids. The ends were cut back, 4 bases at V and 0 bases at J, with 10 bases in the middle. The CDR3 here is CASSPRTRSYNSPLHF. CDR3 DNA sequence: TGTGCCAGCAGCCCCAGGACACGCTCCTATAATTCACCCCTCCACTTT. Full variable domain (missing parts from reference TRBV3-1 and TRBJ1-6): DTAVSQTPKYLVTQMGNDKSIKCEQNLGHDTMYWYKQDSKKFLKIMFSYNNKELIINETVPNRFSPKSPDKAHLNLHINSLELGDSAVYFCASSPRTRSYNSPLHFGNGTRLTVT.

This clonotype was found many times. V is TRBV20-1 and J is TRBJ1-3, with D perhaps TRBD1 (5 bases). The CDR3 totals 13 residues. Germline-derived CDR1 and CDR2 are DFQATT and SNEGSKA (reference sequence). The V gene lost 2 bases and the J gene lost 0 bases, with 5 bases spanning the gap. The CDR3 is CSARTGSGNTIYF. In DNA, the CDR3 is TGCAGTGCTAGAACAGGCTCTGGAAACACCATATATTTT.

This clonotype was detected ten times or more. V usage is TRBV7-9 and J usage is TRBJ1-2; the match to TRBD1 covers 7 bases. This CDR3 spans 14 amino acids. The V and J ends lost 2 bases and 4 bases, in that order; junction bases with no gene match: 4. The germline V gene has CDR1 SEHNR and CDR2 FQNEAQ (reference sequence). This CDR3 reads CASSLKAGGYGYTF. DNA of the CDR3: TGTGCCAGCAGCTTAAAGGCAGGGGGCTATGGCTACACCTTC.

This clonotype appeared many times. The chain combines TRBV6-5 with TRBJ2-3, with a possible D match to TRBD2 (5 bases). Trimming took 5 bases from V and 0 from J, leaving 12 bases between them. The CDR3 runs 15 residues. CDR1 and CDR2 (germline): MNHEY, SVGAGI. The CDR3 DNA is TGTGCCAGCAGTACCTCAGCGGCTAGCACAGATACGCAGTATTTT. Its protein product is CASSTSAASTDTQYF.